This T cell receptor (beta chain) comes out of a study of graft-versus-host responses after intestinal transplantation. As for this clone: The antigen remains undetermined.

The J segment lost 3 bases and the V segment lost 0 bases, leaving 2 bases of the junction unmatched. CDR1 and CDR2 (germline): MNHNY, SVGAGI (reference sequence). The CDR3 is 15 amino acids. The table came from immunoSEQ multiplex PCR; TCRdb's copy has only in-frame clones and leaves some out. Found here are around 93,000 clones, 75% to 95% of them singletons; the top ten hold under 6.5%. The receptor was isolated from a human donor who received an intestinal transplant. V and J are TRBV6-6 and TRBJ2-1; TRBD1 matches 7 bases. Source: unstimulated CD8+ T cells sorted from spleen or lymph node cells, taken before intestinal transplant. In DNA, the CDR3 is TGTGCCAGCAGTTACTCAGCAGGGGGCTACAATGAGCAGTTCTTC. It specifies CASSYSAGGYNEQFF.